Listed here are 10 T cell receptor beta chains from one sample, sequenced in a study of Graves' ophthalmopathy and Graves' hyperthyroidism. Amplification of TCR beta CDR3 regions used RNA transcripts. The library came from an HTBI-primed first-round RT-PCR and a second-round multiplex PCR. TCRdb fed the multiplex PCR reads into MiXCR, producing one record per CDR3 protein. The sample lists roughly 380,000 distinct CDR3 sequences; less than 20% were seen once. Input material: peripheral blood. The receptors stem from a woman aged 18-29 years with stable Graves' hyperthyroidism.

This chain uses TRBV7-8 with TRBJ1-5; D not certain. V lost 2 bases, J lost 0 bases, and 5 bases lay in between. The CDR3 sequence is 14 residues long. CDR1 and CDR2 from the germline V gene are SGHVS and FQNEAQ. The CDR3 bases are TGTGCCAGCAGCTTACAGGCTAGCAATCAGCCCCAGCATTTT. Protein sequence: CASSLQASNQPQHF.

At least ten counts were recorded for this clonotype. The chain links TRBV7-2 to TRBJ1-3; perhaps TRBD1 as D (5 bases). Germline values: CDR1 SGHTA, CDR2 FQGNSA. The V and J ends lost 2 bases and 4 bases respectively, with 9 bases between them. The CDR3 spans 14 residues. The CDR3 DNA is TGTGCCAGCAGCTTACTGGGGCTAGGAAACACCATATATTTT. Amino acids: CASSLLGLGNTIYF.

This clonotype was picked up many times. This chain joins TRBV2 and TRBJ2-4; D remains ambiguous. This CDR3 is 16 amino acids long. V was pared by 0 bases and J by 2 bases, with 11 bases between. Germline lookup yields CDR1 SNHLY and CDR2 FYNNEI. The CDR3 sequence: CASSEAGFVPKNIQYF. Written as DNA, the CDR3 is TGTGCCAGCAGTGAAGCGGGGTTTGTGCCCAAAAACATTCAGTACTTC.

As concerns this clonotype: This may stem from a read error, because a much larger clone lies one nucleotide away. The chain is built from TRBV24-1 and TRBJ2-2; D possibly uses TRBD1 or TRBD2 (5 bases each). Germline CDR1 and CDR2: KGHDR and SFDVKD. Between the trimmed V and J ends, which lost 9 bases and 0 bases, there was a span of 13 bases. There are 15 residues in the CDR3. CDR3 sequence: CATGNGASNTGELFF. The CDR3 region has the DNA TGTGCCACCGGTAACGGGGCGTCGAACACCGGGGAGCTGTTTTTT.

This clonotype was picked up a small number of times. This rearrangement joins TRBV19 to TRBJ1-2; D possibly corresponds to TRBD1 (5 bases). This CDR3 has 13 residues. The V gene's germline CDR1 is LNHDA and CDR2 SQIVND (reference sequence). V lost 4 bases to trimming and J lost 5 bases, with 11 bases between them. CDR3: CASSRMGEYGYTF. DNA of the CDR3: TGTGCCAGTAGTAGGATGGGGGAGTATGGCTACACCTTC.

About this clonotype itself: The junction does not match germline at one end; this may be a read error. The rearrangement joins TRBV28 to TRBJ2-2; D might be TRBD1 or TRBD2, each matching 8 bases. Germline-derived CDR1 and CDR2 are MDHEN and SYDVKM. The length of the CDR3 is 13 residues. CDR3 sequence reads: CASRDRGSGELCF. CDR3 DNA sequence: TGTGCCAGCCGAGACAGGGGTAGCGGGGAGCTGTGTTTT.

The gene calls are TRBV29-1 and TRBJ2-7; weak D call: TRBD2 (6 bases). Trimming left V 6 bases short and J 1 base short, with 19 bases between. The CDR3 is made up of 15 amino acids. In germline, CDR1 is SQVTM, CDR2 ANQGSEA. The CDR3 loop reads CSVGLAGSPSYEQYF. The CDR3 DNA reads as TGCAGCGTCGGACTCGCGGGGTCGCCTTCCTACGAGCAGTACTTC.

In its sample, this clonotype was seen many times. The rearrangement links TRBV11-2 to TRBJ1-5, with no clear D. V was pared by 1 base and J by 0 bases, with 7 bases between. Germline values: CDR1 SGHAT, CDR2 FQNNGV. This CDR3 is built from 15 residues. The CDR3 is CASSLVSSSNQPQHF. CDR3 bases: TGTGCCAGCAGCTTAGTATCGTCTAGCAATCAGCCCCAGCATTTT.

This clonotype was counted ten times or more. The genes are TRBV7-8 and TRBJ1-1; 8 bases map to TRBD1. The CDR3 runs 14 residues. The V gene end was trimmed by 5 bases and the J gene end by 6 bases; junction bases not matched to a gene: 8. Per the germline V gene, CDR1 is SGHVS and CDR2 is FQNEAQ. The DNA for the CDR3 is TGTGCCAGCAGCGTACCAGGGGGCTGGGCTGAAGCTTTCTTT. Protein: CASSVPGGWAEAFF.

The rearrangement joins TRBV5-4 to TRBJ1-1; D is undetermined. Per the germline V gene, CDR1 is SGHNT and CDR2 is YYREEE (reference sequence). CDR3 length equals 13 residues. V dropped 6 bases and J dropped 0 bases, with 9 bases sitting between them. For the CDR3, the DNA is TGTGCCAGCATAAGGGATATGAACACTGAAGCTTTCTTT. Translating gives CASIRDMNTEAFF.